This entry is about one T cell receptor (beta chain). The ends lost 6 bases at V and 5 bases at J; junction bases unmatched: 7. The CDR3 consists of 15 residues. These data are taken from a study of T cells after yellow fever vaccination. One entry per CDR3 protein results from TCRdb running MiXCR on the 5' RACE reads. The data contain 500,000 to 550,000 distinct CDR3 sequences, just over 20% of them singletons. This clonotype was obtained from a man between 18 and 29 years old who received the YFV17D yellow fever vaccine. The sequenced sample was PBMCs, obtained around 3 weeks after the first yellow fever vaccination. The chain carries TRBV12-3 or TRBV12-4 and TRBJ2-3; 11 bases map to TRBD2. The CDR3 region has the DNA TGTGCCAGCAGGGGAAAACTAGCGGGGGTAGATACGCAGTATTTT. It is translated as CASRGKLAGVDTQYF.